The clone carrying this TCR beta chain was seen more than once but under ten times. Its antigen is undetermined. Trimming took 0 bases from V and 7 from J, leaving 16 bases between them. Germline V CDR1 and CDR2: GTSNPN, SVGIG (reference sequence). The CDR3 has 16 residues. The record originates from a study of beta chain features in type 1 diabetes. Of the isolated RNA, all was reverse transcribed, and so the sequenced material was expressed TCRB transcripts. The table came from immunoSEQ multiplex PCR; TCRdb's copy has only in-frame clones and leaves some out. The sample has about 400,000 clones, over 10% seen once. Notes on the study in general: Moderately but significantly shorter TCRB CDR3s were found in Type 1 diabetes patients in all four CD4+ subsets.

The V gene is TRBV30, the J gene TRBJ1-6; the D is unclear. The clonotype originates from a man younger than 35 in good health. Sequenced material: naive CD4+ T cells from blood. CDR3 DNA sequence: TGTGCCTGGAGTGTCGAACCCGGTTACAGAAATTCACCCCTCCACTTT. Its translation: CAWSVEPGYRNSPLHF. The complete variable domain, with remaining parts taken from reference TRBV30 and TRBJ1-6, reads SQTIHQWPATLVQPVGSPLSLECTVEGTSNPNLYWYRQAAGRGLQLLFYSVGIGQISSEVPQNLSASRPQDRQFILSSKKLLLSDSGFYLCAWSVEPGYRNSPLHFGNGTRLTVT.